Included here is one T cell receptor (beta chain) sequence, with context. Time point denoted: newly diagnosed GD, antithyroid drugs for less than 3 months. PBMC-derived RNA was used for the TCR library. Combining iRepertoire HTBI primers with Arm-PCR of CDR3 regions, the authors built TCR beta libraries. In the original processing: Identification of gene segments yielded 60 to 80 TRBV and about 14 TRBJ across samples. TCRdb independently ran MiXCR on the multiplex PCR reads; one entry per CDR3 protein. The V and J calls follow TCRdb's processing rather than the paper's. Among approximately 400,000 distinct CDR3 sequences listed, 14% to 15% were seen once. The data derive from a study of regulatory T cells in long-lasting Graves disease. The CDR3 covers 13 residues. V was pared by 2 bases and J by 4 bases, with 9 bases between. In germline, CDR1 is SGHRS, CDR2 YFSETQ. These sequences were also reported in another study, on T cells in Graves' hyperthyroidism and ophthalmopathy.

Specimen: peripheral blood mononuclear cells (PBMCs), collected at new diagnosis, from a patient treated with antithyroid drugs. This clonotype was sampled from a woman aged 25-40 years with Graves disease. The V gene is TRBV5-1, the J gene TRBJ1-1; D gene uncertain. The CDR3 DNA follows: TGCGCCAGCAGCTTAGAGGAGCCCACTGAAGCTTTCTTT. It specifies CASSLEEPTEAFF.